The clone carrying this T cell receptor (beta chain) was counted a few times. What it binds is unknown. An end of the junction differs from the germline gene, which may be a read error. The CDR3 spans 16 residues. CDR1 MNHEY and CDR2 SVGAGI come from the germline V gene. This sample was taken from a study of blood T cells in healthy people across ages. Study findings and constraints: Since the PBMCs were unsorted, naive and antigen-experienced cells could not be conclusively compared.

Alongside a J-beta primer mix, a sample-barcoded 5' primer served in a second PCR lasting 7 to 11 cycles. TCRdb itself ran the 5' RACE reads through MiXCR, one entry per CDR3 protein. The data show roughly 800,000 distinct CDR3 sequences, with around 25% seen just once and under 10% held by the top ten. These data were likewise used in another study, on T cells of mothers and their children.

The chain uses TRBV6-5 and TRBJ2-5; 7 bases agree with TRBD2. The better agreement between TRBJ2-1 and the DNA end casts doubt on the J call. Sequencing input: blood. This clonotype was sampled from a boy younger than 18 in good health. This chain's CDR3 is CASSHSAGVSYNEQFF. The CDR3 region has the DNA TGTGCCAGCAGTCACTCCGCGGGAGTTTCCTACAATGAGCAGTTCTTC.